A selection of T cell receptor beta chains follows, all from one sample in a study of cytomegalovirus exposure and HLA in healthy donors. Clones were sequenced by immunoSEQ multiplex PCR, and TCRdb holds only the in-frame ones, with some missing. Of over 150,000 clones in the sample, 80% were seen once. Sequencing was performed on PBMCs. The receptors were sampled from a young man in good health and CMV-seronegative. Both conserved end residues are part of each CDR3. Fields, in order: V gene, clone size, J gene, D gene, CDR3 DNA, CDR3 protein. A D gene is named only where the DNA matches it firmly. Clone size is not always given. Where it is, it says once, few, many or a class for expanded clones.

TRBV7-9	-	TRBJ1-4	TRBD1	TGTGCCAGCATCTCCGCGGTCACGCGGTCAGGGGGCGGTGAAAAACTGTTTTTT	CASISAVTRSGGGEKLFF
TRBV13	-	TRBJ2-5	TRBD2	TGTGCCAGCAGTTTCTTAGCGGGGGGCCCGGAGGAGACCCAGTACTTC	CASSFLAGGPEETQYF
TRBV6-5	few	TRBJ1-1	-	TGTGCCAGCAGTTACGAACAGGGATTGGGCACTGAAGCTTTCTTT	CASSYEQGLGTEAFF
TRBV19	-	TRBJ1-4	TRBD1	TGTGCCAGTAGCCGACAGGGGGCCGCAACTAATGAAAAACTGTTTTTT	CASSRQGAATNEKLFF
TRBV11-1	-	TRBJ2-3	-	TGTGCCAGCAGCGGGGATAGGGGTCCTAGCACAGATACGCAGTATTTT	CASSGDRGPSTDTQYF
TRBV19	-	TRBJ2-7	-	TGTGCCAGTAGTATAGCCTTGTTACGGGGTCGAGGCGGAGACGAGCAGTACTTC	CASSIALLRGRGGDEQYF
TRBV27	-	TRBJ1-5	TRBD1	TGTGCCAGCAGTACCAGGGGGCCCGGGAGCAATCAGCCCCAGCATTTT	CASSTRGPGSNQPQHF
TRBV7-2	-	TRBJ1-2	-	TGTGCCAGCAGCTTACCGACGACATATGGCCACACCTTC	CASSLPTTYGHTF
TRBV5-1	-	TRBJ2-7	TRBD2	TGCGCCAGCAGCTTGGCCTCCGGGACTAGCGGGAGGGCCTCCTACGAGCAGTACTTC	CASSLASGTSGRASYEQYF
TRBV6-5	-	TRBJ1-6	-	TGTGCCAGCATACAGACAGGACCCGGTTCACCCCTCCACTTT	CASIQTGPGSPLHF
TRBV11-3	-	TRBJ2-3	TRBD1	TGTGCCAGCAGCTTAGGGGAGACAGGGATTGGCGCAGATACGCAGTATTTT	CASSLGETGIGADTQYF
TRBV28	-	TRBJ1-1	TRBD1	TGTGCCAGCAGTCCCGTGGGGACAGGGCGAAGGACTGAAGCTTTCTTT	CASSPVGTGRRTEAFF
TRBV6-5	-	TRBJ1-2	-	TGTGCCAGCAGTTACTCGGCCGGGTATGGCTACACCTTC	CASSYSAGYGYTF
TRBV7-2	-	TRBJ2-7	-	TGTGCCAGCAGCTTATCTGTGCTACTACGGTACGAGCAGTACTTC	CASSLSVLLRYEQYF
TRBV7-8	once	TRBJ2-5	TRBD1	TGTGCCAGCAGGATCGACAGGGGTGATGGGGAGCAGTACTTC	CASRIDRGDGEQYF
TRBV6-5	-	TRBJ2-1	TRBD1	TGTGCCAGCAGCCCACAGGGGAGCTCCTACAATGAGCAGTTCTTC	CASSPQGSSYNEQFF